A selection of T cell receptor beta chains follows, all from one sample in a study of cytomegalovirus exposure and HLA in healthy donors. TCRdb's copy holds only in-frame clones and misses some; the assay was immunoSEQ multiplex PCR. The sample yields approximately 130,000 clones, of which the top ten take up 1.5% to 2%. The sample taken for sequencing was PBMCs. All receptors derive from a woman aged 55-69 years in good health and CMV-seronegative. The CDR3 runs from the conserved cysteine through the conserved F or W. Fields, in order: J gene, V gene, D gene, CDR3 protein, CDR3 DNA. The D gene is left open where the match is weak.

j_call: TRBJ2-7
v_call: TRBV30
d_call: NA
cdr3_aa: CAFGRSEQYF
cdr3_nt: TGTGCCTTCGGAAGGAGCGAGCAGTACTTC

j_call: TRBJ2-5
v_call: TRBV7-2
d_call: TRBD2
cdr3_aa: CASSLNPSRGFSAETQYF
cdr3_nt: TGTGCCAGCAGCTTAAATCCTTCGCGGGGGTTTTCTGCGGAGACCCAGTACTTC

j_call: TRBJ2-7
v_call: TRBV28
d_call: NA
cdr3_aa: CASSLTATYEQYF
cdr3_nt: TGTGCCAGCAGTTTGACAGCGACCTACGAGCAGTACTTC

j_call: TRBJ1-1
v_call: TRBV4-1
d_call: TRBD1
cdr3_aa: CAGSQDGTVGLTEAFF
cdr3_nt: TGCGCCGGCAGCCAAGATGGGACAGTTGGTCTCACTGAAGCTTTCTTT

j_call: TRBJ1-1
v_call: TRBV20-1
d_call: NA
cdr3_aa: CSAARAEAFF
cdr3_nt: TGCAGTGCAGCCAGGGCTGAAGCTTTCTTT

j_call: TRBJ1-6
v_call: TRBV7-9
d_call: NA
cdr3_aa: CASSTSRSSYNSPLHF
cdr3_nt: TGTGCCAGCAGCACCAGTCGGAGCTCCTATAATTCACCCCTCCACTTT

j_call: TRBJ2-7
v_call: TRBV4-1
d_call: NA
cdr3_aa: CASSQDGGYEQYF
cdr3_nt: TGCGCCAGCAGCCAAGACGGCGGGTACGAGCAGTACTTC

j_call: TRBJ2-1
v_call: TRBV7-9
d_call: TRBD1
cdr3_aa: CASSPDRGLDNEQFF
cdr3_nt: TGTGCCAGCAGCCCCGACAGGGGGCTCGACAATGAGCAGTTCTTC

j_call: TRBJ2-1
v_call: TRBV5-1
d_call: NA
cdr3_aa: CASSSGVAEQFF
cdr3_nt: TGCGCCAGCAGTTCCGGGGTGGCTGAGCAGTTCTTC

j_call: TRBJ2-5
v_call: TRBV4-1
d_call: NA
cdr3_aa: CASSRSRGEVTQYF
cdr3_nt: TGCGCCAGCAGCCGGTCGAGAGGAGAAGTGACCCAGTACTTC

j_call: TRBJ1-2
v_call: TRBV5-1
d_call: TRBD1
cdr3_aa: CASSLAPFRDRGPTNYGYTF
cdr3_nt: TGCGCCAGCAGCTTGGCCCCATTCCGGGACAGGGGGCCAACTAACTATGGCTACACCTTC

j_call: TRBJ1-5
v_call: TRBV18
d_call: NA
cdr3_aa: CASSPPLGGGRNQPQHF
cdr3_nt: TGTGCCAGCTCACCACCCCTGGGGGGCGGGAGGAATCAGCCCCAGCATTTT

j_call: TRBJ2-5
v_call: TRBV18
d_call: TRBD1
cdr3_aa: CASSPLQGSGETQYF
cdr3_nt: TGTGCCAGCTCACCACTACAGGGGAGCGGAGAGACCCAGTACTTC

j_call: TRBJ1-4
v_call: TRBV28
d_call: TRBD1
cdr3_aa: CASSGISRQGGQREKLFF
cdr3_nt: TGTGCCAGCAGTGGGATCTCCAGACAGGGGGGCCAGCGTGAAAAACTGTTTTTT

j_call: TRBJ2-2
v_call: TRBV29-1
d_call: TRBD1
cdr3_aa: CSGTGNTGELFF
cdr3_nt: TGCAGCGGGACAGGGAACACCGGGGAGCTGTTTTTT

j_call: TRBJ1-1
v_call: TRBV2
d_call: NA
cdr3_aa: CASSGSYMNTEAFF
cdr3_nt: TGTGCCAGCAGTGGGAGTTATATGAACACTGAAGCTTTCTTT

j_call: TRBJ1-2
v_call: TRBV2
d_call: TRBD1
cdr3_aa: CASSDSAGTGDYGYTF
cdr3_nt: TGTGCCAGCAGTGACTCCGCCGGGACAGGGGACTATGGCTACACCTTC

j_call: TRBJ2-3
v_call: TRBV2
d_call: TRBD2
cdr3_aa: CASSPTTGLAGEGTQYF
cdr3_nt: TGTGCCAGCAGCCCAACAACGGGACTAGCGGGAGAAGGTACGCAGTATTTT

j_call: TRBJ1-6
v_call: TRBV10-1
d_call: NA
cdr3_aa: CASSEMRDGRGPPLHF
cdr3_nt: TGCGCCAGCAGTGAGATGAGGGACGGCAGGGGCCCACCCCTCCACTTT

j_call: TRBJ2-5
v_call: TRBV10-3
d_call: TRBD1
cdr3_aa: CAISEGDRVQETQYF
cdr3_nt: TGTGCCATCAGTGAAGGGGACAGGGTACAAGAGACCCAGTACTTC

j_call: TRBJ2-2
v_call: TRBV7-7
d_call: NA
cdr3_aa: CASSFGAGFGELFF
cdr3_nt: TGTGCTAGCAGCTTTGGGGCCGGCTTCGGGGAGCTGTTTTTT

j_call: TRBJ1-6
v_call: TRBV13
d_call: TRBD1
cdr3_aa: CASSLGLGQANSPLHF
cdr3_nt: TGTGCCAGCAGCTTAGGTCTGGGACAGGCAAATTCACCCCTCCACTTT

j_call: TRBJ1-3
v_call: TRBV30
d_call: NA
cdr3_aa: CAWSVLENTIYF
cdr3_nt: TGTGCCTGGAGTGTACTCGAAAACACCATATATTTT

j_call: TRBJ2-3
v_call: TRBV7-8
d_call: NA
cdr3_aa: CASSSPQGLTTDTQYF
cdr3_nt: TGTGCCAGCAGCTCCCCCCAGGGGTTGACCACAGATACGCAGTATTTT

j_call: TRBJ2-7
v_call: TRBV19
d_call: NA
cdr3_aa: CASSTRLMYEQYF
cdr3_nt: TGTGCCAGTAGTACGAGACTCATGTACGAGCAGTACTTC

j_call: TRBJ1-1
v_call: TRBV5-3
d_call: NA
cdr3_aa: CARSLVFTRWNTEAFF
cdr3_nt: TGTGCCAGAAGCTTGGTATTTACGCGGTGGAACACTGAAGCTTTCTTT

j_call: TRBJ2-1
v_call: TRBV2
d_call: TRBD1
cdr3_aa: CASSGQGYYNEQFF
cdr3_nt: TGTGCCAGCAGCGGACAGGGGTACTACAATGAGCAGTTCTTC

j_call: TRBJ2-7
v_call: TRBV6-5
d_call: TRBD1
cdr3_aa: CASSYRGTGTYEQYF
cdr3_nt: TGTGCCAGCAGTTACAGGGGGACAGGGACGTACGAGCAGTACTTC

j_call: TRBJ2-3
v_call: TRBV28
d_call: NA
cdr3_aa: CASSWDIQETQYF
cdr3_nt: TGTGCCAGCAGTTGGGACATCCAGGAGACGCAGTATTTT

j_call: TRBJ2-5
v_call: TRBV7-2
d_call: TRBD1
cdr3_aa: CASSTGQGPWETQYF
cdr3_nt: TGTGCCAGCAGCACCGGACAGGGACCCTGGGAGACCCAGTACTTC

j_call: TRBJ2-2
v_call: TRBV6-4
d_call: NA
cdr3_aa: CASSVLSNTGELFF
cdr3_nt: TGTGCCAGCAGTGTTCTTTCGAACACCGGGGAGCTGTTTTTT

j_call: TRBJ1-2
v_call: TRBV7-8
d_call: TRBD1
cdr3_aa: CASSLVGVGGQGNYGYTF
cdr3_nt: TGTGCCAGCAGCTTAGTCGGTGTCGGAGGACAGGGGAACTATGGCTACACCTTC

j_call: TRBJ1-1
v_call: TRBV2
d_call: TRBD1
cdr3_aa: CASHNPSQGTEAFF
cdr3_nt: TGTGCCAGCCATAACCCGTCACAGGGGACTGAAGCTTTCTTT

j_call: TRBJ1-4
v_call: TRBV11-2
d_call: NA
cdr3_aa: CASSLEAGLSELFF
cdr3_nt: TGTGCCAGCAGCTTAGAGGCGGGCCTCAGCGAACTGTTTTTT

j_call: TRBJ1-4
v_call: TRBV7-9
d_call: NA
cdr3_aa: CASSPDTMATNEKLFF
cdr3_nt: TGTGCCAGCAGCCCGGACACGATGGCAACTAATGAAAAACTGTTTTTT

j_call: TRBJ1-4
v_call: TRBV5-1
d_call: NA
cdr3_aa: CASSEQGSNEKLFF
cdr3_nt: TGCGCCAGCAGCGAACAGGGTTCTAATGAAAAACTGTTTTTT

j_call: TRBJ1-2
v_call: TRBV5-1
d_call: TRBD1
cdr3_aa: CASSVGQGEGYTF
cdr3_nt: TGCGCCAGCAGCGTGGGACAGGGGGAAGGCTACACCTTC

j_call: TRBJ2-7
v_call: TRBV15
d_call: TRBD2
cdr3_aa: CATTLAGGGYEQYF
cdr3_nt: TGTGCCACCACCCTAGCGGGGGGTGGTTACGAGCAGTACTTC

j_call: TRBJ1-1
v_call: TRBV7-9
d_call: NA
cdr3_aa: CASSSGGTNTEAFF
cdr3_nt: TGTGCCAGCAGCTCCGGGGGGACGAACACTGAAGCTTTCTTT

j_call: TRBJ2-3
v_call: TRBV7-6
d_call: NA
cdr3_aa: CASSSELGGGTDTQYF
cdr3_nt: TGTGCCAGCAGCTCCGAGCTGGGCGGGGGCACAGATACGCAGTATTTT

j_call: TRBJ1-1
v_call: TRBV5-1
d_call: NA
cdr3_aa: CASSLGAGLGEAFF
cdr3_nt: TGCGCCAGCAGCTTGGGGGCCGGCCTGGGTGAAGCTTTCTTT

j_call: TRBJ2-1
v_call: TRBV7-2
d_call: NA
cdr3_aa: CASSTRVGNEQFF
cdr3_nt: TGTGCCAGCAGCACTCGGGTTGGGAATGAGCAGTTCTTC

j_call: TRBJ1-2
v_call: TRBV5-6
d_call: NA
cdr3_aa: CASSLAYYGYTF
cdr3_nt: TGTGCCAGCAGCTTGGCATACTATGGCTACACCTTC

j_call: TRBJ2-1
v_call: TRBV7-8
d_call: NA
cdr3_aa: CASSHPGYNEQFF
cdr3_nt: TGTGCCAGCAGCCACCCGGGGTACAATGAGCAGTTCTTC

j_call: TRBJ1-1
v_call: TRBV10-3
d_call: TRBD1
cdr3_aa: CAISGAGGYSTEAFF
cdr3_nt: TGTGCCATCAGTGGGGCAGGGGGTTATAGCACTGAAGCTTTCTTT

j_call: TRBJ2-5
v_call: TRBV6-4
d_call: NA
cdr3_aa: CASSDASSSETQYF
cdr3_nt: TGTGCCAGCAGTGATGCTAGTAGTTCGGAGACCCAGTACTTC

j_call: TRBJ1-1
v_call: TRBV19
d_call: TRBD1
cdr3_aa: CASSRRGQGAIPGEAFF
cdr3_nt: TGTGCCAGTAGTCGACGAGGACAGGGGGCTATCCCGGGTGAAGCTTTCTTT

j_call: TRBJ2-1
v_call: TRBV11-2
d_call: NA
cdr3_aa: CASSLRGTNEQFF
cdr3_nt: TGTGCCAGCAGCTTAAGGGGTACCAATGAGCAGTTCTTC

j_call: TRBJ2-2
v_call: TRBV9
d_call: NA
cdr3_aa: CASSVGTVSSGELFF
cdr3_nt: TGTGCCAGCAGCGTAGGGACAGTCAGCTCCGGGGAGCTGTTTTTT

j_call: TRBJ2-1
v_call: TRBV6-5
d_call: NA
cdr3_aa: CASSFGSSYNEQFF
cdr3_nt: TGTGCCAGCAGTTTCGGGAGCTCCTACAATGAGCAGTTCTTC